The 27 T cell receptor beta chains below were found in one sample sequenced in a study of CD8 T cells in Susac syndrome (dated by TCRdb to about 2019). The library was built by means of the immunoSEQ multiplex PCR assay. RNA was extracted with the RNeasy kit and about 0.5 to 1 ug was reverse transcribed using random hexamers. TCRdb itself trimmed the public reads at Q25 with fastp, ran MiXCR and retained productive beta chains. Entries that share a CDR3 protein sequence are merged under the most common genes and DNA. The sample data list around 130,000 distinct CDR3 sequences, and over 80% of these were observed just once. The ten largest clones add up to 0.51% of the sample. Material: CD8+ T cells from PBMCs. The receptors come from a human donor with multiple sclerosis.

The chain joins TRBV28 to TRBJ1-1; D possibly corresponds to TRBD1 (6 bases). Germline CDR1 MDHEN, CDR2 SYDVKM. This CDR3 contains 14 residues. Trimming left V 5 bases short and J 4 bases short, with 14 bases between. CDR3: CASSAQGWSTEAFF. The DNA for the CDR3 is TGTGCCAGCAGTGCACAGGGTTGGAGCACTGAAGCTTTCTTT. The full variable domain, with the rest looked up from reference TRBV28 and TRBJ1-1, is DVKVTQSSRYLVKRTGEKVFLECVQDMDHENMFWYRQDPGLGLRLIYFSYDVKMKEKGDIPEGYSVSREKKERFSLILESASTNQTSMYLCASSAQGWSTEAFFGQGTRLTVV.

V is TRBV30 and J is TRBJ2-1, with TRBD2 matching over 7 bases. Trimming at V came to 4 bases and at J to 4 bases, leaving 4 bases not matched to a gene. The CDR3 contains 13 residues. Germline CDR1 reads GTSNPN; CDR2 reads SVGIG (reference sequence). CDR3 nucleotides: TGTGCCTGGACTAGCGGAGGGTACAATGAGCAGTTCTTC. Protein product: CAWTSGGYNEQFF.

The chain has TRBV2 and TRBJ1-3; D perhaps matches TRBD1 (5 bases). The germline V gene has CDR1 SNHLY and CDR2 FYNNEI. V was trimmed by 2 bases and J by 3 bases, leaving 11 bases between them. The CDR3 sequence is 15 residues long. The CDR3 is CASSERGTGGNTIYF. The DNA of the CDR3 is TGTGCCAGCAGTGAACGGGGGACGGGTGGAAACACCATATATTTT.

V is TRBV4-2 and J is TRBJ2-2; tentative D call: TRBD1 (5 bases). Per germline, CDR1 LGHNA and CDR2 YNFKEQ. Trimming cost V 3 bases and J 4 bases, with 12 bases left between them. This CDR3 is 15 amino acids long. The CDR3 sequence is CASSQVQGTTGELFF. The CDR3 coding sequence is TGTGCCAGCAGCCAGGTCCAGGGTACCACCGGGGAGCTGTTTTTT.

The rearrangement links TRBV11-2 to TRBJ2-5; weak D call: TRBD2 (5 bases). The CDR3 has 16 amino acids. CDR1 is SGHAT, CDR2 FQNNGV, per germline. The V gene lost 0 bases and the J gene lost 3 bases, with 14 bases spanning the gap. In nucleotides, the CDR3 is TGTGCCAGCAGCTTAGATCAAAGAACACTAGAAGAGACCCAGTACTTC. Translating gives CASSLDQRTLEETQYF.

Here the CDR3 DNA reads TGTGCCAGCGGACATATACAAGAGAACACTGAAGCTTTCTTT. Protein product: CASGHIQENTEAFF. The chain employs TRBV27 and TRBJ1-1; tentative D call: TRBD1 (5 bases). The CDR3 runs to 14 residues. Germline CDR1 is MNHEY and CDR2 is SMNVEV (reference sequence). Deletions cut 8 bases from V and 1 base from J, with 14 bases between.

The V gene is TRBV24-1, the J gene TRBJ2-1; tentative D call: TRBD2 (6 bases). The length of the CDR3 is 16 residues. CDR1 is KGHDR, CDR2 SFDVKD, per germline. V was cut by 4 bases and J by 3 bases, with 15 bases left in between. The CDR3 here is CATSDPTRDNYNEQFF. In nucleotides, the CDR3 is TGTGCCACCAGTGACCCGACTAGGGATAACTACAATGAGCAGTTCTTC.

The gene calls are TRBV19 and TRBJ2-1, with 8 bases aligning to TRBD1. The germline CDR1 and CDR2 sequences are LNHDA and SQIVND (reference sequence). Trimming at V came to 7 bases and at J to 6 bases, leaving 14 bases not matched to a gene. The CDR3 extends over 16 amino acids. The CDR3 protein is CASTIYRGLGTNEQFF. In nucleotides, the CDR3 is TGTGCCAGTACCATATACAGGGGGTTGGGGACCAATGAGCAGTTCTTC.

V is TRBV5-4 and J is TRBJ2-1; the match to TRBD2 covers 7 bases. The V and J ends lost 6 bases and 6 bases, in that order; junction bases with no gene match: 12. The CDR3 covers 15 residues. Germline V gene sequence: CDR1 SGHNT, CDR2 YYREEE (reference sequence). Here the CDR3 DNA reads TGTGCCAGCACCCACCTTACGGGGGGAATCAATGAGCAGTTCTTC. Amino acid sequence: CASTHLTGGINEQFF.

A few counts support this clonotype. This chain uses TRBV7-6 with TRBJ2-7, with D tentatively TRBD1 or TRBD2 (5 bases each). The CDR3 loop spans 12 amino acids. Trimming left V 8 bases short and J 0 bases short, with 8 bases between. Germline V CDR1 and CDR2: SGHVS, FNYEAQ. Here the CDR3 reads CASGTASYEQYF. In nucleotides, the CDR3 is TGTGCCAGCGGGACGGCCTCCTACGAGCAGTACTTC. Full variable domain (outside the CDR3, taken from reference TRBV7-6 and TRBJ2-7): GAGVSQSPRYKVTKRGQDVALRCDPISGHVSLYWYRQALGQGPEFLTYFNYEAQQDKSGLPNDRFSAERPEGSISTLTIQRTEQRDSAMYRCASGTASYEQYFGPGTRLTVT.

The chain links TRBV19 to TRBJ1-2; 7 bases line up with TRBD1. The CDR3 runs 14 residues. The V segment lost 5 bases and the J segment 4 bases; nucleotides outside the gene matches: 7. CDR1 is LNHDA and CDR2 is SQIVND in the germline V gene (reference sequence). CDR3 coding DNA: TGTGCCAGTAGTCCCCAGAGGACAGGCTATGGCTACACCTTC. Translation gives CASSPQRTGYGYTF.

The chain links TRBV7-2 to TRBJ1-2; maybe TRBD1 (5 bases). V dropped 5 bases and J dropped 4 bases, with 20 bases sitting between them. The CDR3 extends over 16 amino acids. Germline CDR1 and CDR2: SGHTA and FQGNSA. CDR3: CASSPSGLLRAYGYTF. The CDR3 nucleotides read TGTGCCAGCAGCCCCTCGGGACTCCTAAGGGCCTATGGCTACACCTTC.

Only a few counts were recorded for this clonotype. J is TRBJ2-1 and V is TRBV6-1; a weak D match, TRBD2 (6 bases). The CDR3 contains 13 residues. Germline V gene data show CDR1 as MNHNS and CDR2 as SASEGT. The ends were cut back, 5 bases at V and 3 bases at J, with 8 bases in the middle. CDR3 bases: TGTGCCAGCAGTCGGGACTTCTACAATGAGCAGTTCTTC. Its translation is CASSRDFYNEQFF.

This chain links TRBV4-3 with TRBJ1-2; D call uncertain. From germline, CDR1 is LGHNA and CDR2 YSLEER. The ends were cut back, 0 bases at V and 3 bases at J, with 14 bases in the middle. The CDR3 is made up of 16 amino acids. CDR3 loop: CASSQDLVPGDYGYTF. The DNA for the CDR3 is TGCGCCAGCAGCCAAGATCTGGTACCCGGGGACTATGGCTACACCTTC.

With respect to this clonotype: One end of the junction does not line up with germline, which may come from a read error. V gene TRBV12-3 or TRBV12-4 combines with J gene TRBJ2-1; TRBD2 is a possible D gene (6 bases). The CDR3 length is 16 residues. The CDR3 DNA follows: TGTGCCAGCATTGGTAGACTGACTCGGGAGTATAATGGGCAGTTCTTC. Amino acids: CASIGRLTREYNGQFF.

The chain employs TRBV24-1 and TRBJ2-3, with D perhaps TRBD2 (6 bases). From germline, CDR1 is KGHDR and CDR2 SFDVKD. The CDR3 runs 14 residues. Trimming took off 6 bases at V and 2 bases at J, with 11 bases between the two ends. CDR3 amino acids: CATSRSGDTDTQYF. CDR3 nucleotide sequence: TGTGCCACCAGTCGGTCGGGGGACACAGATACGCAGTATTTT.

This chain joins TRBV29-1 and TRBJ1-2, with TRBD1 matching over 9 bases. The CDR3 has 12 amino acids. V lost 6 bases to trimming and J lost 12 bases; unmatched junction nucleotides: 11. Per the germline V gene, CDR1 is SQVTM and CDR2 is ANQGSEA. CDR3 sequence: CSVPKSGTGNTF. The CDR3 coding sequence is TGCAGCGTGCCAAAATCCGGGACAGGGAACACCTTC.

The chain recombines TRBV27 with TRBJ1-6; no reliable D call. The CDR3 length is 17 residues. Trimming removed 3 bases from V and 0 bases from J, with 12 bases in between. Germline V lookup: CDR1 MNHEY, CDR2 SMNVEV (reference sequence). CDR3 sequence (DNA): TGTGCCAGCAGTTTGACCTTTCCGAGCTCCTATAATTCACCCCTCCACTTT. It translates to CASSLTFPSSYNSPLHF.

The V and J genes are TRBV28 and TRBJ1-1; the D is unclear. The CDR3 extends over 13 amino acids. Germline V gene data show CDR1 as MDHEN and CDR2 as SYDVKM. Deletions cut 3 bases from V and 6 bases from J, with 11 bases between. CDR3: CASSFGYLSEAFF. The CDR3 DNA sequence: TGTGCCAGCAGTTTTGGTTACCTTTCTGAAGCTTTCTTT.

The chain combines TRBV28 with TRBJ2-5; D possibly matches TRBD1 or TRBD2 (6 bases each). Germline assignment: CDR1 MDHEN and CDR2 SYDVKM. The V and J ends lost 3 bases and 7 bases respectively, with 27 bases between them. This CDR3 has 18 amino acids. CDR3 in DNA: TGTGCCAGCAGTTTTAGTCGGGGGCGGAGTACCCTGGAAGGGACCCAGTACTTC. Its translation: CASSFSRGRSTLEGTQYF.

V gene TRBV19 combines with J gene TRBJ2-2; possibly TRBD2 for D (5 bases). Germline V gene data show CDR1 as LNHDA and CDR2 as SQIVND (reference sequence). This CDR3 is built from 15 residues. V was clipped by 3 bases and J by 6 bases, with 14 bases between them. CDR3 nucleotides: TGTGCCAGTAGTATCAGGACCGCGCGGGCCGGGGAGCTGTTTTTT. It yields the protein CASSIRTARAGELFF.

The gene calls are TRBV6-1 and TRBJ1-3; D is unclear. The V gene lost 6 bases and the J gene lost 0 bases, with 12 bases spanning the gap. The CDR3 extends over 15 amino acids. Germline V gives CDR1 MNHNS, CDR2 SASEGT. DNA for the CDR3: TGTGCCAGCAGGCCTCAACATTCCTCTGGAAACACCATATATTTT. Encoded protein: CASRPQHSSGNTIYF.

V usage is TRBV7-9 and J usage is TRBJ2-7; maybe TRBD1 (5 bases). CDR3 size: 13 residues. CDR1 is SEHNR and CDR2 is FQNEAQ in the germline V gene (reference sequence). V was trimmed by 5 bases and J by 4 bases, leaving 12 bases between them. The CDR3 is CASSETASYEQYV. In nucleotides, the CDR3 is TGTGCCAGCAGCGAGACAGCGAGTTACGAGCAGTACGTC.

This chain joins TRBV28 and TRBJ2-2; D is perhaps TRBD1 (6 bases). With 7 bases removed from V and 2 bases from J, the gap between germline ends came to 17 bases. This CDR3 region has 16 residues. Germline V gene sequence: CDR1 MDHEN, CDR2 SYDVKM. CDR3 protein: CASTQPPDSNTGELFF. The CDR3 DNA follows: TGTGCCAGCACCCAACCCCCGGACAGTAACACCGGGGAGCTGTTTTTT.

The V gene is TRBV7-9, the J gene TRBJ1-4; no reliable D call. V was pared by 6 bases and J by 1 base, with 6 bases between. CDR1 and CDR2 (germline): SEHNR, FQNEAQ (reference sequence). There are 13 residues in the CDR3. CDR3 DNA sequence: TGTGCCAGCAGTCCTCAAACTAATGAAAAACTGTTTTTT. Translating gives CASSPQTNEKLFF.

The rearrangement links TRBV15 to TRBJ2-1; D is perhaps TRBD1 or TRBD2 (5 bases each). The V end was cut by 1 base, the J end by 6 bases, with 7 bases between. CDR1 is LNHNV, CDR2 YYDKDF, per germline (reference sequence). CDR3 length: 13 amino acids. CDR3 nucleotides: TGTGCCACCAGCAGAGCGAGGGGCAATGAGCAGTTCTTC. Translation: CATSRARGNEQFF.

This clonotype was seen only a few times. The chain recombines TRBV7-9 with TRBJ1-1; D is undetermined. Per the germline V gene, CDR1 is SEHNR and CDR2 is FQNEAQ (reference sequence). The ends were cut back, 0 bases at V and 3 bases at J, with 8 bases in the middle. The CDR3 is 14 residues long. This CDR3 is CASSLAVVYTEAFF. In DNA form, the CDR3 reads TGTGCCAGCAGCTTAGCCGTCGTGTACACTGAAGCTTTCTTT.